This T cell receptor (beta chain) was captured by sequencing in a study of blood T cells in healthy people across ages. Donors each provided around 10 milliliters of peripheral blood. Germline V gene lookup returns CDR1 MNHNS and CDR2 SASEGT. The ends were cut back, 4 bases at V and 4 bases at J, with 8 bases in the middle. This CDR3 has 13 residues. Study-wide findings and caveats: Because sorting was not performed, PBMCs prevented conclusive naive versus antigen-experienced comparison. Across the age range, TCR beta diversity per million T cells fell in a roughly linear way.

This clonotype was seen only a few times. Antigen unknown. Next came a second PCR, run for about 6 to 11 cycles, which used a sample-barcoded 5' primer along with a J-beta primer mix. TCRdb reanalysed the 5' RACE reads using MiXCR and keeps one entry per CDR3 protein. Among some 640,000 distinct CDR3 sequences, about 30% were seen once, and the ten largest hold about a sixth. This chain uses TRBV6-1 with TRBJ1-5, with D possibly matching TRBD1 (5 bases). The receptor's source is a woman of 80 years or more in good health. The sequencing sample was made of blood. The CDR3 here is CASSVDRNQPQHF. As DNA, the CDR3 is TGTGCCAGCAGTGTAGACAGAAATCAGCCCCAGCATTTT.